This T cell receptor beta chain was recovered during a study of T cell responses to AZD1222 COVID-19 vaccine. With 0 bases removed from V and 1 base from J, the gap between germline ends came to 13 bases. The CDR3 consists of 16 residues. Per the germline V gene, CDR1 is MNHEY and CDR2 is SMNVEV (reference sequence). Findings and limits, study-wide: Baseline seropositives among AZD1222 recipients totaled only five to seven.

In regard to this clone: Its antigen is unknown.

Clones were read by immunoSEQ multiplex PCR, and TCRdb kept only the in-frame ones, dropping some. This table holds approximately 200,000 clones, 80% to 90% found once. This receptor was taken from an adult in good health. This sequence joins TRBV27 and TRBJ2-7, with D possibly being TRBD2 (6 bases). Here the sequenced sample was peripheral blood, taken on day 0 of AZD1222 vaccination. The CDR3 sequence: CASSLSLRGRSYEQYF. The CDR3 DNA is TGTGCCAGCAGTTTATCCTTACGGGGGAGGTCCTACGAGCAGTACTTC.